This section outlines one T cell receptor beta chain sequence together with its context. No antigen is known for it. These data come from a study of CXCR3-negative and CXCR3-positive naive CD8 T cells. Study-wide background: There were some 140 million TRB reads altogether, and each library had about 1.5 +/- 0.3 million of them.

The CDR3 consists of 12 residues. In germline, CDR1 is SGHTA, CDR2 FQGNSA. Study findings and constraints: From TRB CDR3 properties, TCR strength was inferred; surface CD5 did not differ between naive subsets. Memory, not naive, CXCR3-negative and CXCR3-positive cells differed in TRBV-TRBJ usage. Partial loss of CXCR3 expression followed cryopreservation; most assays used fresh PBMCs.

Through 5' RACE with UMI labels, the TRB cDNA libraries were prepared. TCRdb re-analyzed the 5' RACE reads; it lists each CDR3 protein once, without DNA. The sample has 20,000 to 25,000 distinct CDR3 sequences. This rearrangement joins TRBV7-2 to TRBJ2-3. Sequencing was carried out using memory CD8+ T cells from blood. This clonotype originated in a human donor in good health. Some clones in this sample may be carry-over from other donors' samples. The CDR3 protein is CASSLVGDTQYF.